These 7 T cell receptor beta chains were all obtained from the same sample, sequenced in a study of T cell responses to AZD1222 COVID-19 vaccine. TCRdb's table, derived via immunoSEQ multiplex PCR, lists solely in-frame clones and lacks some. The sample holds roughly 120,000 clones, about 86% seen once. The material was peripheral blood, obtained 28 days after the second AZD1222 dose. All receptors come from an adult who received the AZD1222 COVID-19 vaccine.

The chain is built from TRBV2 and TRBJ2-1, with 9 nucleotides matching TRBD1. Per germline, CDR1 SNHLY and CDR2 FYNNEI. The CDR3 has 16 amino acids. V lost 7 bases and J lost 4; bases outside the gene matches: 11. The CDR3 loop is CASKKSTGGRYNEQFF. CDR3 bases: TGTGCCAGCAAGAAGAGCACAGGGGGCCGATACAATGAGCAGTTCTTC.

The rearrangement joins TRBV28 to TRBJ1-1; D remains ambiguous. The CDR3 is 12 residues long. With 6 bases removed from V and 2 bases from J, the gap between germline ends came to 7 bases. The germline V gene encodes CDR1 MDHEN and CDR2 SYDVKM. CDR3 bases: TGTGCCAGCAGACTGGACAACACTGAAGCTTTCTTT. This encodes CASRLDNTEAFF.

The chain is built from TRBV6-2 or TRBV6-3 and TRBJ2-7; D possibly corresponds to TRBD2 (6 bases). Per the germline V gene, CDR1 is MNHEY and CDR2 is SVGEGT. CDR3 size: 17 residues. The V and J ends lost 4 bases and 6 bases respectively, with 25 bases between them. The CDR3 nucleotides read TGTGCCAGCAGTTCCCACACTAGCAGGCGGAAAATCAGCGAGCAGTACTTC. Protein: CASSSHTSRRKISEQYF.

The V gene is TRBV3-1 (or the pseudogene TRBV3-2), the J gene TRBJ2-7; D call uncertain. Germline assignment: CDR1 LGHDT and CDR2 YNNKEL (reference sequence). V was shortened by 0 bases and J by 3 bases, with 12 bases between the two germline ends. The CDR3 has 15 amino acids. The CDR3 nucleotides are TGTGCCAGCAGCCAAGATCGGGCAGCCCACTACGAGCAGTACTTC. It yields the protein CASSQDRAAHYEQYF.

The chain recombines TRBV10-2 with TRBJ1-4, with a weak D call TRBD1 (5 bases). The CDR3 contains 13 residues. Germline CDR1 and CDR2: WSHSY and SAAADI. The V end was cut by 8 bases, the J end by 7 bases, with 14 bases between. The CDR3 loop is CASQRGLSEKLFF. The CDR3 DNA reads as TGCGCCAGCCAACGGGGCTTGAGTGAAAAACTGTTTTTT.

V and J are TRBV19 and TRBJ2-7, with 13 positions matching TRBD2. The J segment lost 4 bases and the V segment lost 4 bases, leaving 4 bases of the junction unmatched. Germline V gene sequence: CDR1 LNHDA, CDR2 SQIVND (reference sequence). This CDR3 contains 15 residues. Here the CDR3 DNA reads TGTGCCAGTAGTACCGGGACTAGCGGGATATACGAGCAGTACTTC. Its translation: CASSTGTSGIYEQYF.

V and J are TRBV7-3 and TRBJ2-1; 10 nucleotides align to TRBD2. The germline gives CDR1 SGHTA, CDR2 FQGTGA. The length of the CDR3 is 15 residues. V trimming: 5 bases; J trimming: 4 bases; junction bases outside the gene matches: 5. The chain's CDR3 is CASSLSGRDYNEQFF. The CDR3 DNA reads as TGTGCCAGCAGCCTCAGCGGGAGGGATTACAATGAGCAGTTCTTC.